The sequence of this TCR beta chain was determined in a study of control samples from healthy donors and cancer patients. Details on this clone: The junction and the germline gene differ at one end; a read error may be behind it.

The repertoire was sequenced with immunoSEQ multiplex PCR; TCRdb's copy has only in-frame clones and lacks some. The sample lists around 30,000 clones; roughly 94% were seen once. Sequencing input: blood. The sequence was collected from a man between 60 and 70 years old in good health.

CDR3 DNA sequence: TGTGCCAGCAGTTTAGCAGGAATTTACACAGATACGCAGTATTTT. Translation: CASSLAGIYTDTQYF. This chain links TRBV7-2 with TRBJ2-3; no clear D. The CDR3 length is 15 residues. From germline, CDR1 is SGHTA and CDR2 FQGNSA.